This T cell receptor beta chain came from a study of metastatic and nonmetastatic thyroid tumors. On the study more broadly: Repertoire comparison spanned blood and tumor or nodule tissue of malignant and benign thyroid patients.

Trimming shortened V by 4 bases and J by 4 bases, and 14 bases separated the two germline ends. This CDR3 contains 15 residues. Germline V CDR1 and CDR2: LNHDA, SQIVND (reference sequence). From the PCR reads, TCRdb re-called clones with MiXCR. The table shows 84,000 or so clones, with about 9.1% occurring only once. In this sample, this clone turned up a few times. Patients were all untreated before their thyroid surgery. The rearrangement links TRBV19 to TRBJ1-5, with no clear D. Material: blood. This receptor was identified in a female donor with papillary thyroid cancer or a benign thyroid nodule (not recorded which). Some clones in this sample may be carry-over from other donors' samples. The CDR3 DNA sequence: TGTGCCAGTAGTAGTGGCGCGGCTGGGAATCAGCCCCAGCATTTT. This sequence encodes CASSSGAAGNQPQHF.